The clone carrying this TCR beta chain was detected many times. Its antigen is undetermined. The data are from a study of metastatic and nonmetastatic thyroid tumors. As for the study in general: Samples came from malignant and benign thyroid patients, and repertoires were compared across blood and tumor or nodule tissue.

Not a single patient had been given any form of treatment at any point before undergoing thyroid surgery. Study-wide findings and caveats: The study reportedly found significantly higher TCR beta diversity in malignant thyroid tumors than benign nodules, in blood and tumor.

Original data processing: CDR3 was compared across clinicopathological groups, and the resulting differences were used to build a distant-metastasis classifier for papillary thyroid cancer. TCRdb reprocessed the PCR reads via MiXCR. The V and J calls follow TCRdb's processing rather than the paper's. The sample has some 25,000 clones, around a fifth seen once. This CDR3 has 13 amino acids. Germline assignment: CDR1 PRHDT and CDR2 FYEKMQ (reference sequence). Trimming removed 3 bases at V and 11 bases at J, with 14 bases between. The clonotype comes from a male donor with papillary thyroid cancer or a benign thyroid nodule (not recorded which). Some clones in this sample may be carry-over from other donors' samples. The V gene is TRBV13, the J gene TRBJ2-1, with D perhaps being TRBD1 or TRBD2 (5 bases each). The specimen was blood. The CDR3 sequence: CASSLIGGLKQFF. In DNA form, the CDR3 reads TGTGCCAGCAGCTTGATTGGGGGATTGAAGCAGTTCTTC.